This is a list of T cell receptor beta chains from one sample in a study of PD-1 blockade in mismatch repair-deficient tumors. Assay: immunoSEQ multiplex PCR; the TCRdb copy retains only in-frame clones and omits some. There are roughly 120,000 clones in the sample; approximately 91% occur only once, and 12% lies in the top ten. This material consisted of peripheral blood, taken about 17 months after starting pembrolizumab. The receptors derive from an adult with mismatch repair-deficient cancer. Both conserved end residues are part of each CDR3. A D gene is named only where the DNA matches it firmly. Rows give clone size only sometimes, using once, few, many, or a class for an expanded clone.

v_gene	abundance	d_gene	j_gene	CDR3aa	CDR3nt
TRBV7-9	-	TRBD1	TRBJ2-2	CASSPLSPLDRTGELFF	TGTGCCAGCAGCCCACTTAGCCCCCTGGACAGGACCGGGGAGCTGTTTTTT
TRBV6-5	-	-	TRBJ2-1	CASSYSLRASYNEQFF	TGTGCCAGCAGTTACTCGTTGCGGGCCTCCTACAATGAGCAGTTCTTC
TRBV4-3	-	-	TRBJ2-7	CASSPVVYYEQYF	TGCGCCAGCAGCCCTGTGGTGTACTACGAGCAGTACTTC
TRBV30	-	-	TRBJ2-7	CAWSRGLYYEQYF	TGTGCCTGGAGTAGGGGACTTTACTACGAGCAGTACTTC
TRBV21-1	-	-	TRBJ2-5	CASSKGGLTQETQYF	TGTGCCAGCAGCAAAGGGGGGCTAACCCAAGAGACCCAGTACTTC
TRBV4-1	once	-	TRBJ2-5	CASSQDPDPRETQYF	TGCGCCAGCAGCCAAGATCCGGACCCAAGAGAGACCCAGTACTTC
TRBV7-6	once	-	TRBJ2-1	CASSLVLNEQFF	TGTGCCAGCAGCTTAGTCCTCAATGAGCAGTTCTTC
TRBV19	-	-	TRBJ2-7	CASSRFSGQTFYEQYF	TGTGCCAGTAGTCGCTTTAGTGGGCAAACATTCTACGAGCAGTACTTC
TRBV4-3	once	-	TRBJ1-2	CASSQGRSYNYGYTF	TGCGCCAGCAGCCAAGGAAGGAGCTATAACTATGGCTACACCTTC
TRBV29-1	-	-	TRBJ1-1	CSVVGAGKTPGTEAFF	TGCAGCGTTGTAGGGGCCGGGAAGACGCCTGGGACTGAAGCTTTCTTT
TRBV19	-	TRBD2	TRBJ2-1	CASNPSGSLNEQFF	TGTGCCAGTAACCCTAGCGGGAGTCTAAATGAGCAGTTCTTC
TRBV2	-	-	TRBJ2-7	CASSEPVGTAAYEQYF	TGTGCCAGCAGTGAACCTGTCGGGACGGCGGCCTACGAGCAGTACTTC
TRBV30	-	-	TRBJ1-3	CAGVRGTGNTIYF	TGTGCCGGGGTGCGGGGTACTGGAAACACCATATATTTT
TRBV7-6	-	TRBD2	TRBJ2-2	CASSLAGGRGTGELFF	TGTGCCAGCAGCTTAGCCGGCGGGAGAGGCACCGGGGAGCTGTTTTTT
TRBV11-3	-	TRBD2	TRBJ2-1	CASSFSGSSYNEQFF	TGTGCCAGCAGCTTTAGCGGGAGTTCGTACAATGAGCAGTTCTTC
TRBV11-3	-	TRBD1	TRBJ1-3	CASSGNRGPENTIYF	TGTGCCAGCAGCGGAAACAGGGGGCCTGAAAACACCATATATTTT
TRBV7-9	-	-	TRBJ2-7	CASSFRQHYEQYF	TGTGCCAGCAGCTTCAGACAGCACTACGAGCAGTACTTC
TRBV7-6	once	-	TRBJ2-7	CASSSDPDRGYEQYF	TGTGCCAGCAGCTCCGATCCAGATCGGGGGTACGAGCAGTACTTC
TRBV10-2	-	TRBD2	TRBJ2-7	CASSESTSGPMREQYF	TGCGCCAGCAGTGAGAGTACTAGCGGTCCTATGAGGGAGCAGTACTTC
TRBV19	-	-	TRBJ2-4	CASTPPAGYIQYF	TGTGCCAGTACCCCCCCGGCGGGATACATTCAGTACTTC
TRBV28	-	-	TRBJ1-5	CASSPPQRYSNQPQHF	TGTGCCAGCAGTCCCCCCCAACGTTATAGCAATCAGCCCCAGCATTTT
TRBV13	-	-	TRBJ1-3	CASSLRGVGVSGNTIYF	TGTGCCAGCAGCTTAAGAGGCGTAGGGGTCTCTGGAAACACCATATATTTT
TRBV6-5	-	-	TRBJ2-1	CASSYRDFEQFF	TGTGCCAGCAGTTACCGGGACTTTGAGCAGTTCTTC
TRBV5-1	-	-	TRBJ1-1	CASSLSPENTEAFF	TGCGCCAGCAGCTTGTCCCCAGAAAACACTGAAGCTTTCTTT
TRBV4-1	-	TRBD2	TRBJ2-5	CASSWTSGRDETQYF	TGCGCCAGCAGCTGGACTAGCGGGAGGGATGAGACCCAGTACTTC
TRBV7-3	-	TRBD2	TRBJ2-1	CASSLGELAGVGNEQFF	TGTGCCAGCAGCTTGGGGGAACTAGCGGGAGTTGGGAATGAGCAGTTCTTC
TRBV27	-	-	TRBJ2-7	CASSLSWQGNTYEQYF	TGTGCCAGCAGTTTATCGTGGCAGGGGAACACCTACGAGCAGTACTTC
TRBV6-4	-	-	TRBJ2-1	CASSDSYNEQFF	TGTGCCAGCAGTGACTCATACAATGAGCAGTTCTTC
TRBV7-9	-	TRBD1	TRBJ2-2	CASSSTGVGFAGELFF	TGTGCCAGCAGCTCAACAGGGGTTGGGTTCGCCGGGGAGCTGTTTTTT
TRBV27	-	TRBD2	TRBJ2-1	CASKALRAGGDSEQFF	TGTGCCAGCAAGGCCCTCCGGGCGGGAGGAGATAGTGAGCAGTTCTTC
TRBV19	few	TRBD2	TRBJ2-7	CASTREAGTHYEQYF	TGTGCCAGTACCCGGGAGGCCGGGACGCATTACGAGCAGTACTTC
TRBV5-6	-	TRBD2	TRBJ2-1	CASSFPGLGNEQFF	TGTGCCAGCAGCTTTCCGGGACTAGGCAATGAGCAGTTCTTC
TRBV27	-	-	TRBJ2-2	CASRRGNTGELFF	TGTGCCAGCAGGCGCGGTAACACCGGGGAGCTGTTTTTT
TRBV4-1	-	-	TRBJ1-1	CASSHGTSPNTEAFF	TGCGCCAGCAGCCACGGGACTTCGCCAAACACTGAAGCTTTCTTT
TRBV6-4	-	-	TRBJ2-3	CASSDSGGSADTQYF	TGTGCCAGCAGTGACTCTGGGGGTAGCGCAGATACGCAGTATTTT
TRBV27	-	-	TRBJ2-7	CASKIGREQYF	TGTGCCAGCAAGATAGGGAGGGAGCAGTACTTC
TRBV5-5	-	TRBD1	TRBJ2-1	CASSGTGVYNEQFF	TGTGCCAGCAGCGGGACAGGGGTTTACAATGAGCAGTTCTTC
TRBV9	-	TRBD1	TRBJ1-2	CASSGSRGRDPTF	TGTGCCAGCAGCGGATCCAGGGGGCGGGACCCCACCTTC